This T cell receptor (beta chain) was captured in a study of vaccination effects on CD4 cells after COVID-19. ViraFEST assay sequencing came after antigen-specific CD4+ T cells were expanded with viral peptide pools. With more than nine days of culture completed, CD4+ T cells were isolated. This person caught SARS-CoV-2 sometime from March to December 2020, and PCR testing confirmed the infection. Profiling relied on immunoSEQ multiplex PCR, and the TCRdb table lists in-frame clones only, not all of them. The sample consists of 63,000 or so clones, roughly 73% of them appearing once. This clone has a handful of counts. Antigen: not known. Other DNA sequences of this sample code for an identical CDR3. The sequence derives from a human donor who had a prior SARS-CoV-2 infection. Sample: CD4+ T cells from PBMCs cultured with HIV peptides, taken before COVID-19 vaccination. Subset specified: HIV-1 Nef peptide pool negative control/reference culture.

This CDR3 reads CASSSQETQYF. The CDR3 DNA sequence: TGCGCCAGCAGCTCCCAAGAGACCCAGTACTTC. V is TRBV5-1 and J is TRBJ2-5, with no clear D. CDR3 length: 11 amino acids. V was trimmed by 3 bases and J by 1 base, leaving 1 base between them. The germline CDR1 and CDR2 sequences are SGHRS and YFSETQ.